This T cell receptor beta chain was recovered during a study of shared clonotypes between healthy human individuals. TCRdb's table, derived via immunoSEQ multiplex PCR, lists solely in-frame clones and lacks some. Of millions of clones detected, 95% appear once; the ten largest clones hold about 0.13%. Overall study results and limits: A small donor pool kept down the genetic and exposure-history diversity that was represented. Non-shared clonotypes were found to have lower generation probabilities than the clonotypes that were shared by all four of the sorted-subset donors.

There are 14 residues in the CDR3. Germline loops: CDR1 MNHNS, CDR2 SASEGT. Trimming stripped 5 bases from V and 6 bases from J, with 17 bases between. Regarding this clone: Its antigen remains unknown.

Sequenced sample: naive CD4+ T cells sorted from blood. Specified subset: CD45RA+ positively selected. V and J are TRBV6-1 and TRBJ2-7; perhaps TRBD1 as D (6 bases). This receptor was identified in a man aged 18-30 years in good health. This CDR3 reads CASSRQGYGLEQYF. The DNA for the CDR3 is TGTGCCAGCAGTCGGCAGGGGTACGGTCTCGAGCAGTACTTC.